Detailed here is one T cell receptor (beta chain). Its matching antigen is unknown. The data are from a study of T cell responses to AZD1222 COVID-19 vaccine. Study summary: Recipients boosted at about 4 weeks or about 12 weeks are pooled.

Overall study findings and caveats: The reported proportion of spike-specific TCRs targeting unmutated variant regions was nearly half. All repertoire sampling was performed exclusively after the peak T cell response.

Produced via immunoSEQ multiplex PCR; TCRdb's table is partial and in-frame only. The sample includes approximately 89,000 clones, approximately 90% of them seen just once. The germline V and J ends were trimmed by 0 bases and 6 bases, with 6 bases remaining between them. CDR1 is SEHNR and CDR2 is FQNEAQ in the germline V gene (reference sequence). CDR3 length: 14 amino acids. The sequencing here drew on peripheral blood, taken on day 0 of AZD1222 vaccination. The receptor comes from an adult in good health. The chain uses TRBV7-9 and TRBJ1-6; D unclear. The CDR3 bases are TGTGCCAGCAGCTTAGCAGGGTTTAATTCACCCCTCCACTTT. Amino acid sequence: CASSLAGFNSPLHF.